The entry below gives a single T cell receptor beta chain sequence along with its context. Its matching antigen is unknown. The data belong to a study of cytomegalovirus exposure and HLA in healthy donors. Turning to the study itself: Out of approximately 170 million T cells, an earlier analysis found 117 million unique TCR beta sequences in total.

Points from the study as a whole: Later analysis identified several of the most significant clusters that appeared linked to common viral pathogens. Rare sequences made up most TCRs, while some public TCRs were found in many donors. Earlier findings revealed that most TCR beta V segments proved productive either about 87% or about 30% of the time.

Vbeta (60) and Jbeta (13) primers were used in the PCR. Sequencing used immunoSEQ multiplex PCR; TCRdb keeps in-frame clones, though not all of them. The sample contains tens of thousands of clones, more than 60% of which appear only once. This CDR3 is built from 13 residues. Trimming stripped 2 bases from V and 1 base from J, with 5 bases between. CDR1 is SGHTA and CDR2 is FQGTGA in the germline V gene. This receptor was identified in a woman between 40 and 55 years old in good health and CMV-seropositive. V is TRBV7-3 and J is TRBJ1-1; D perhaps matches TRBD1 (5 bases). The sequenced material came from PBMCs. The CDR3 spells CASSLDRNTEAFF. In DNA, the CDR3 is TGTGCCAGCAGCTTAGACAGGAACACTGAAGCTTTCTTT.